This entry concerns a single TCR beta chain. Its antigen is currently unknown. Germline CDR1 SQVTM, CDR2 ANQGSEA. CDR3 length equals 16 residues. This entry is derived from a study of monozygotic twins with inflammatory bowel disease. Study conclusions and caveats: Distinction of different T cell subtypes was not possible.

One entry per CDR3 protein, without DNA, is what TCRdb gives after re-calling the 5' RACE reads. The table lists around 150,000 distinct CDR3 sequences, with more than 2.5% in the top ten. The receptor comes from a human donor with ulcerative colitis or Crohn's disease, or a healthy co-twin of an affected twin (not recorded which). The chain links TRBV29-1 to TRBJ2-1; TCRdb's D gene call, TRBD2, goes unchecked for lack of DNA. The sample taken for sequencing was blood. This CDR3 is CSVELRLDLLVNEQFF.